Following are 9 T cell receptor beta chains from one sample sequenced in a study of blood T cells in healthy people across ages. Combining a sample-barcoded 5' primer with a J-beta primer mix, a second PCR ran for about 7 to 11 cycles. One entry per CDR3 protein, called by TCRdb with MiXCR from the 5' RACE reads. The sample lists 1 million or so distinct CDR3 sequences, roughly a quarter seen once, with 0.65% to 0.95% in the top ten. Separately, the same data were catalogued under a study of T cells of mothers and their children.

Material: blood. Every receptor here comes from a girl aged 2-10 years in good health.

This clonotype was detected only a few times. The CDR3 is CSAGGSFTDTQYF. The CDR3 coding sequence is TGCAGCGCCGGTGGAAGCTTCACAGATACGCAGTATTTT. This chain links TRBV29-1 with TRBJ2-3; D gene uncertain. This CDR3 comprises 13 residues. The germline gives CDR1 SQVTM, CDR2 ANQGSEA. Between the trimmed V and J ends, which lost 7 bases and 2 bases, there was a span of 13 bases.

Of note for this clonotype: The germline gene is not matched at one end of the junction; a read error may be the cause. The J gene is TRBJ2-1, the V gene TRBV7-3, with 10 bases aligning to TRBD2. Germline V lookup: CDR1 SGHTA, CDR2 FQGTGA. CDR3 length equals 15 residues. The CDR3, as DNA: TGTGCCGGCAGCTTAGTACTAGCGGGGTACAATGAGCAGTTCTTC. Residues: CAGSLVLAGYNEQFF.

In this sample, this clonotype turned up a few times. This chain joins TRBV11-3 and TRBJ2-2, with D possibly matching TRBD2 (5 bases). CDR3 length: 15 residues. V lost 5 bases, J lost 4 bases, and 14 bases lay in between. From germline, CDR1 is SGHNT and CDR2 YENEEA. CDR3 in amino acids: CASSPLTRGTGELFF. The CDR3, as DNA: TGTGCCAGCAGCCCATTAACTAGAGGCACCGGGGAGCTGTTTTTT.

The rearrangement links TRBV19 to TRBJ2-7; D could derive from TRBD1 or TRBD2 (5 bases each). Germline V CDR1 and CDR2: LNHDA, SQIVND (reference sequence). Trimming removed 3 bases at V and 7 bases at J, with 16 bases between. The CDR3 is 14 residues long. Here the CDR3 reads CASSIEGVTGEQYF. The CDR3 DNA follows: TGTGCCAGTAGTATTGAAGGGGTGACGGGGGAGCAGTACTTC.

This clonotype was picked up a small number of times. This rearrangement joins TRBV29-1 to TRBJ2-5, with 9 bases matching TRBD1. With V trimmed by 2 bases and J by 5 bases, 9 bases remained unmatched. Germline CDR1 is SQVTM and CDR2 is ANQGSEA. The CDR3 spans 15 residues. CDR3 nucleotide sequence: TGCAGCGTTGAAACCCGGGACAGGGTGAGGGAGACCCAGTACTTC. Translated: CSVETRDRVRETQYF.

This clonotype appeared many times. The chain uses TRBV24-1 and TRBJ2-5; D remains unclear. The CDR3 totals 13 residues. V lost 6 bases, J lost 0 bases, and 7 bases lay in between. Germline CDR1 reads KGHDR; CDR2 reads SFDVKD. The DNA of the CDR3 is TGTGCCACCAGTCATAAATACCAAGAGACCCAGTACTTC. This translates into CATSHKYQETQYF.

This clonotype occurred a few times. The V and J genes are TRBV29-1 and TRBJ2-7, with D unclear. The germline V gene encodes CDR1 SQVTM and CDR2 ANQGSEA. Trimming took off 8 bases at V and 0 bases at J, with 11 bases between the two ends. The CDR3 spans 12 residues. DNA of the CDR3: TGCAGCTTCCAGGATATCTCCTACGAGCAGTACTTC. As protein: CSFQDISYEQYF.

In its sample, this clonotype was seen a few times. This rearrangement joins TRBV10-1 to TRBJ1-1; tentative D call: TRBD1 (5 bases). Per the germline V gene, CDR1 is WNHNN and CDR2 is SYGVQD (reference sequence). Trimming shortened V by 4 bases and J by 11 bases, and 14 bases separated the two germline ends. This CDR3 is built from 12 residues. The CDR3 DNA sequence: TGCGCCAGCAGTGCAGGGACGGGCGAGGCTTTCTTT. Protein sequence: CASSAGTGEAFF.

The gene calls are TRBV6-1 and TRBJ2-7; 10 bases fit TRBD2. There are 15 residues in the CDR3. V shed 5 bases and J 2 bases; nucleotides not matched to a gene: 6. Germline V lookup: CDR1 MNHNS, CDR2 SASEGT. The CDR3 region has the DNA TGTGCCAGCAGTCCCCTAGCGGGAGAGGCCTACGAGCAGTACTTC. This gives the protein CASSPLAGEAYEQYF.